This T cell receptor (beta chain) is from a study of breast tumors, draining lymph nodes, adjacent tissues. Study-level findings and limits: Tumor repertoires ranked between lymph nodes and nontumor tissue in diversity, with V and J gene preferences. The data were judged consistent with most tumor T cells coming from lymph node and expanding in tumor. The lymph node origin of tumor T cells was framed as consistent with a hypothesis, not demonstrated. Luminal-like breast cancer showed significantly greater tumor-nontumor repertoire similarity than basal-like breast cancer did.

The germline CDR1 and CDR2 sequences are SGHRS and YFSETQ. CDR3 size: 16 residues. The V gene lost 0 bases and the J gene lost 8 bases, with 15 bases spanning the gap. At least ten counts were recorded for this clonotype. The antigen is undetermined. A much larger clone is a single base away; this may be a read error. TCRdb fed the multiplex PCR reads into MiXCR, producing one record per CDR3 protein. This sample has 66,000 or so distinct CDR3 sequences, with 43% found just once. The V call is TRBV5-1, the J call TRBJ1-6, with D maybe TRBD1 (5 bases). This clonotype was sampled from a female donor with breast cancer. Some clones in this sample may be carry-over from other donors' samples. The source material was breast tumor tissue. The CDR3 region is CASSLAPGPIDSPLHF. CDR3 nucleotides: TGCGCCAGCAGCTTGGCACCGGGACCGATCGATTCACCCCTCCACTTT.